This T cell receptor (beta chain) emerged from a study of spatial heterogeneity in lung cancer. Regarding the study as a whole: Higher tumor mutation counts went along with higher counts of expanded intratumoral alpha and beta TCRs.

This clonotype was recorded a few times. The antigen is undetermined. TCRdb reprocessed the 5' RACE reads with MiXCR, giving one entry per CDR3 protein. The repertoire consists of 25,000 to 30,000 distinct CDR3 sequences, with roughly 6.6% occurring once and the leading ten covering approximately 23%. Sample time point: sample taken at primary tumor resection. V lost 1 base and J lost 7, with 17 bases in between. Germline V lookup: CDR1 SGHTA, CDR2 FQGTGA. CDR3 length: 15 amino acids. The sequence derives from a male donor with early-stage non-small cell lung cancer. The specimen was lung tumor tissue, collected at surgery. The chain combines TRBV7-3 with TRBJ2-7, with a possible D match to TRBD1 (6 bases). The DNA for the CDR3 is TGTGCCAGCAGCTTAAACCGGGACATGGAGTCTGAGCAGTACTTC. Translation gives CASSLNRDMESEQYF.